The 24 T cell receptor beta chains below were found in one sample sequenced in a study of T cells in Graves' hyperthyroidism and ophthalmopathy (dated by TCRdb to the late 2010s). Library construction relied on multiplex PCR. The sample was run on an Illumina HiSeq 2000. The TCR beta CDR3 regions were amplified from the RNA transcripts. A first-round RT-PCR of the TCR CDR3 used the HTBI primer set with the Qiagen OneStep RT-PCR kit. TCRdb applied fastp at Q25 and MiXCR to the public reads, then kept only in-frame beta chains. Each entry is one CDR3 protein sequence, shown with its most common DNA and genes. The sample yields hundreds of thousands of distinct CDR3 sequences; about 14% were counted once. Clones ranked in the top ten supply over 10% of the sample. Material for sequencing was blood. The receptors were gathered from a man in his late teens or twenties with Graves' ophthalmopathy.

This clonotype showed up many times. The genes are TRBV10-3 and TRBJ2-3, with TRBD2 as a possible D gene (6 bases). V lost 3 bases to trimming and J lost 4 bases, with 17 bases between them. Germline CDR1 is ENHRY and CDR2 is SYGVKD. This CDR3 is built from 16 residues. Here the CDR3 reads CAISDPGPLAPDTQYF. In DNA, the CDR3 is TGTGCCATCAGTGACCCCGGGCCACTAGCTCCAGATACGCAGTATTTT.

The chain employs TRBV27 and TRBJ1-2; TRBD1 might be the D (5 bases). Between the trimmed V and J ends, which lost 6 bases and 8 bases, there was a span of 16 bases. The CDR3 extends over 13 amino acids. The germline V gene has CDR1 MNHEY and CDR2 SMNVEV (reference sequence). CDR3 in amino acids: CASSLAGVGGYTF. The CDR3 nucleotides read TGTGCCAGCAGCTTAGCGGGGGTCGGCGGCTACACCTTC.

This clonotype was recorded many times. The chain links TRBV20-1 to TRBJ2-1; 14 bases are a match to TRBD2. The junction had 11 bases not matched to a gene; V was cut back by 0 bases and J by 4 bases. Germline lookup yields CDR1 DFQATT and CDR2 SNEGSKA (reference sequence). CDR3 size: 19 residues. Here the CDR3 reads CSARDLRTSGGPKYNEQFF. The CDR3 DNA reads TGCAGTGCTAGAGATCTCAGGACTAGCGGGGGGCCTAAGTACAATGAGCAGTTCTTC.

At least ten counts were recorded for this clonotype. The gene calls are TRBV10-3 and TRBJ2-2, with 7 nucleotides matching TRBD2. V was clipped by 6 bases and J by 1 base; unmatched bases: 17. There are 19 residues in the CDR3. The germline V gene encodes CDR1 ENHRY and CDR2 SYGVKD. The CDR3 spells CAIRFSPVQRDQNTGELFF. CDR3 coding DNA: TGTGCCATCAGGTTCTCCCCCGTCCAGCGGGACCAGAACACCGGGGAGCTGTTTTTT.

In its sample, this clonotype was seen a few times. The junction and the germline gene differ at one end; a read error may be behind it. The chain uses TRBV20-1 and TRBJ2-5, with TRBD2 identical over 7 bases. Germline V CDR1 and CDR2: DFQATT, SNEGSKA (reference sequence). The CDR3 spans 14 residues. The DNA of the CDR3 is TGCAGTGTAACTAGCGACATTCACCAAGAGGCCCAGTACTTC. Translated: CSVTSDIHQEAQYF.

This clonotype came up many times. This chain connects TRBV7-6 to TRBJ2-1, with a weak D call TRBD1 (6 bases). CDR3 length: 13 residues. Trimming shortened V by 5 bases and J by 5 bases, and 10 bases separated the two germline ends. Germline V gene sequence: CDR1 SGHVS, CDR2 FNYEAQ. The CDR3 loop reads CASSRGTNNEQFF. The CDR3, as DNA: TGTGCCAGCAGCAGGGGGACCAACAATGAGCAGTTCTTC.

With respect to this clonotype: A much bigger clone sits one base away, suggesting this may be a read error. CDR3 sequence reads: CASSVGTSGEETQYF. The CDR3, as DNA: TGTGCCAGCAGTGTCGGCACATCTGGGGAAGAGACCCAGTACTTC. The V and J genes are TRBV24-1 and TRBJ2-5, with D unresolved. Looked up from germline, CDR1 is KGHDR and CDR2 is SFDVKD. This CDR3 spans 15 amino acids.

This clonotype was observed many times. The chain couples TRBV5-1 to TRBJ1-5, with D perhaps matching TRBD1 (6 bases). CDR1 SGHRS and CDR2 YFSETQ come from the germline V gene. Trimming pared 4 bases from V and 4 bases from J, leaving 15 bases between. CDR3 length equals 15 residues. The chain's CDR3 is CASSPGRGENQPQHF. The CDR3 DNA sequence: TGCGCCAGCAGCCCAGGCAGGGGAGAGAATCAGCCCCAGCATTTT.

About this clonotype itself: A much larger clonotype is one base distant, so this may be a read error. This chain connects TRBV3-1 to TRBJ2-3, with D hard to call. The V end was cut by 0 bases, the J end by 11 bases, with 12 bases between. CDR1 and CDR2 from the germline V gene are LGHDT and YNNKEL (reference sequence). CDR3 length: 13 amino acids. The DNA for the CDR3 is TGTGCCAGCAGCCAAGATCGGGTAGCAGAGCAGTATTTT. Protein: CASSQDRVAEQYF.

The chain carries TRBV20-1 and TRBJ2-7; D might be TRBD1 (5 bases). The germline V gene encodes CDR1 DFQATT and CDR2 SNEGSKA (reference sequence). CDR3 length: 13 residues. The V gene lost 6 bases and the J gene lost 0 bases, with 12 bases spanning the gap. In nucleotides, the CDR3 is TGCAGTGCCCCAGGGTTGAACTCCTACGAGCAGTACTTC. It is translated as CSAPGLNSYEQYF.

A few counts support this clonotype. The rearrangement joins TRBV6-1 to TRBJ2-2; D remains unclear. Germline values: CDR1 MNHNS, CDR2 SASEGT. CDR3 length: 11 residues. Trimming took off 8 bases at V and 3 bases at J, with 4 bases between the two ends. Here the CDR3 reads CASGDTGELFF. The CDR3 DNA reads as TGTGCCAGCGGAGACACCGGGGAGCTGTTTTTT.

This clonotype was observed a handful of times. A read error may be the cause here, since a much bigger clone is one base away. This chain links TRBV14 with TRBJ2-7, with 11 bases identical to TRBD1. V lost 4 bases to trimming and J lost 4 bases; unmatched junction nucleotides: 6. This CDR3 contains 15 residues. Germline CDR1 SGHDN, CDR2 FVKESK. CDR3: CASSRGGQGEYEQYF. For the CDR3, the DNA is TGTGCCAGCAGCCGGGGGGGACAGGGGGAGTACGAGCAGTACTTC.

As regards this clonotype: A far larger clone is only one base removed, so a read error is likely. The chain employs TRBV11-2 and TRBJ2-7; D is unclear. Germline V CDR1 and CDR2: SGHAT, FQNNGV. The CDR3 runs 11 residues. The DNA of the CDR3 is TGTACCAGCAGCAACTCCTACGAGCAGTACTTC. It codes for CTSSNSYEQYF.

This clonotype was seen at least ten times. This chain uses TRBV6-1 with TRBJ2-7; D is unresolved. The CDR3 spans 14 residues. Germline CDR1 is MNHNS and CDR2 is SASEGT. Trimming left V 5 bases short and J 2 bases short, with 13 bases between. CDR3 sequence (DNA): TGTGCCAGCAGTCGACATGATTCGGCCTACGAGCAGTACTTC. It codes for CASSRHDSAYEQYF.

The J gene is TRBJ2-7, the V gene TRBV19, with TRBD1 matching 8 bases. V was pared by 1 base and J by 5 bases, with 4 bases of the junction left unmatched. This CDR3 region has 14 residues. Germline V lookup: CDR1 LNHDA, CDR2 SQIVND (reference sequence). The CDR3 reads CASSIGQGADEQYF. The DNA of the CDR3 is TGTGCCAGTAGTATAGGTCAGGGGGCCGACGAGCAGTACTTC.

This clonotype came up many times. The rearrangement joins TRBV12-3 or TRBV12-4 to TRBJ2-7; 9 nucleotides align to TRBD2. The CDR3 extends over 15 amino acids. After removal of 4 bases from V and 4 bases from J, the junction contained 8 bases not matched to a gene. The CDR3 here is CASSSTGTSRYEQYF. The CDR3 nucleotides read TGTGCCAGCAGTTCCACCGGGACTAGCAGGTACGAGCAGTACTTC.

The V call is TRBV20-1, the J call TRBJ1-1, with 7 bases matching TRBD1. The CDR3 length is 14 residues. Germline lookup yields CDR1 DFQATT and CDR2 SNEGSKA (reference sequence). With 1 base clipped from V and 2 bases from J, the junction kept 4 bases outside the gene matches. The CDR3 protein is CSARGGTDNTEAFF. In nucleotides, the CDR3 is TGCAGTGCTAGAGGAGGGACAGATAACACTGAAGCTTTCTTT.

This clonotype showed up many times. V and J are TRBV3-1 and TRBJ1-1; D is undetermined. This CDR3 has 14 residues. CDR1 is LGHDT, CDR2 YNNKEL, per germline (reference sequence). Trimming cost V 1 base and J 11 bases, with 17 bases left between them. The CDR3 sequence: CASSQGGSGPMAFF. In nucleotides, the CDR3 is TGTGCCAGCAGCCAAGGAGGATCAGGTCCTATGGCTTTCTTT.

This clonotype was recorded many times. A read error may produce the germline difference seen at one junction end. The CDR3 DNA reads as TGTGCTAGCAGCTACGCGTTTGGAGGGAATGATATGGAGACCCAGTACTTC. It yields the protein CASSYAFGGNDMETQYF. The V gene is TRBV7-7, the J gene TRBJ2-5; the D gene is possibly TRBD2 (6 bases). CDR3 length equals 17 residues. CDR1 and CDR2 from the germline V gene are SSHAT and FNYEAQ (reference sequence).

This clonotype was detected ten times or more. The chain has TRBV18 and TRBJ2-1, with D perhaps matching TRBD1 or TRBD2 (6 bases each). Trimming pared 1 base from V and 6 bases from J, leaving 7 bases between. CDR1 KGHSH and CDR2 LQKENI come from the germline V gene. CDR3 length: 13 residues. CDR3 sequence reads: CASSPRGANEQFF. The DNA of the CDR3 is TGTGCCAGCTCACCACGGGGGGCCAATGAGCAGTTCTTC. The entire variable domain, with the rest obtained from reference TRBV18 and TRBJ2-1, is as follows: NAGVMQNPRHLVRRRGQEARLRCSPMKGHSHVYWYRQLPEEGLKFMVYLQKENIIDESGMPKERFSAEFPKEGPSILRIQQVVRGDSAAYFCASSPRGANEQFFGPGTRLTVL.

This clonotype showed up many times. The chain employs TRBV5-1 and TRBJ2-5; D is undetermined. Germline V gene data show CDR1 as SGHRS and CDR2 as YFSETQ. The CDR3 is 14 amino acids. V dropped 1 base and J dropped 0 bases, with 7 bases sitting between them. CDR3 region: CASSLLQNQETQYF. For the CDR3, the DNA is TGCGCCAGCAGCTTGTTACAGAACCAAGAGACCCAGTACTTC. Drawing the rest from reference TRBV5-1 and TRBJ2-5, the complete variable domain is KAGVTQTPRYLIKTRGQQVTLSCSPISGHRSVSWYQQTPGQGLQFLFEYFSETQRNKGNFPGRFSGRQFSNSRSEMNVSTLELGDSALYLCASSLLQNQETQYFGPGTRLLVL.

This clonotype was recorded at least ten times. The chain is built from TRBV6-2 or TRBV6-3 and TRBJ2-7; no clear D. V shed 5 bases and J shed 6 bases, with 11 bases lying between them. The CDR3 covers 12 residues. CDR1 MNHEY and CDR2 SVGEGT come from the germline V gene. The CDR3 region is CASSQAFVEQYF. CDR3 DNA sequence: TGTGCCAGCAGTCAGGCTTTTGTCGAGCAGTACTTC.

The V call is TRBV7-9, the J call TRBJ2-7; the D is unclear. The CDR3 consists of 13 residues. Germline loops: CDR1 SEHNR, CDR2 FQNEAQ (reference sequence). Trimming stripped 2 bases from V and 2 bases from J, with 7 bases between. Here the CDR3 reads CASSLSPPYEQYF. CDR3 in DNA: TGTGCCAGCAGCTTATCACCCCCCTACGAGCAGTACTTC.

This clonotype was seen only a few times. Likely a read error: the CDR3 ends without its conserved phenylalanine or tryptophan. J is TRBJ2-1 and V is TRBV5-4, with D possibly TRBD1 on 6 matching bases. This CDR3 is 15 amino acids long. CDR1 SGHNT and CDR2 YYREEE come from the germline V gene (reference sequence). The V end lost 3 bases, the J end lost 2 bases, and 12 bases lay between the germline ends. This CDR3 is CASSSTGMTYNEQFL. CDR3 coding DNA: TGTGCCAGCAGCTCTACAGGGATGACCTACAATGAGCAGTTCCTC.